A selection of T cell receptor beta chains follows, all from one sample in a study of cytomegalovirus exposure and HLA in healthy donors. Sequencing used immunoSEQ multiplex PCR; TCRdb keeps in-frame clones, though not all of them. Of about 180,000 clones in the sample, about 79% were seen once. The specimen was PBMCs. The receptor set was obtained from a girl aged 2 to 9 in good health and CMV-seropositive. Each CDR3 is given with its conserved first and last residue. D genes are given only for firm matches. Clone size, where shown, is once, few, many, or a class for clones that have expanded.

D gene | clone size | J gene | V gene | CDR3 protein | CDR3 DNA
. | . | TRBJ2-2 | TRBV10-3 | CAINSYRTGELFF | TGTGCCATCAACTCGTACAGGACCGGGGAGCTGTTTTTT
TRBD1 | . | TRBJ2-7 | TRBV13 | CASSPPDRDYEQYF | TGTGCCAGCAGCCCACCGGACAGGGATTACGAGCAGTACTTC
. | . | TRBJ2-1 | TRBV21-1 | CASSKVPSSYNEQFF | TGTGCCAGCAGCAAAGTTCCCAGCTCCTACAATGAGCAGTTCTTC
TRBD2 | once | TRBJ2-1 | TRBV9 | CASSVRTSSYNEQFF | TGTGCCAGCAGCGTAAGGACTAGCAGTTACAATGAGCAGTTCTTC
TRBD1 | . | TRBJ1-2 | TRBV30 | CAFQSGTGQYYGYTF | TGTGCCTTTCAATCCGGGACAGGGCAATACTATGGCTACACCTTC
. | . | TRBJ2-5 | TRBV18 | CASSPVGRNRETQYF | TGTGCCAGCTCACCAGTGGGGAGAAACCGAGAGACCCAGTACTTC
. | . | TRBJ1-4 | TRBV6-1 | CASSEMFGGANEKLFF | TGTGCCAGCAGTGAAATGTTCGGGGGTGCTAATGAAAAACTGTTTTTT
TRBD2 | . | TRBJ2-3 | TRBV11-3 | CASSLPSGSGTDTQYF | TGTGCCAGCAGCTTACCTAGCGGGAGTGGCACAGATACGCAGTATTTT
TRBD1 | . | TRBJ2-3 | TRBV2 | CASSEVDRGADTQYF | TGTGCCAGCAGTGAAGTGGACAGGGGTGCAGATACGCAGTATTTT
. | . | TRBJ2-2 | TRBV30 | CAWAGTSAGELFF | TGTGCCTGGGCAGGGACATCCGCCGGGGAGCTGTTTTTT
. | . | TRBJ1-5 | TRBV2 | CASSLTDQPQHF | TGTGCCAGCAGTCTCACAGATCAGCCCCAGCATTTT
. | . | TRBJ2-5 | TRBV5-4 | CASSLGGVAETQYF | TGTGCCAGCAGCTTGGGGGGAGTGGCGGAGACCCAGTACTTC
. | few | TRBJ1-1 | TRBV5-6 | CASHGQWQTEAFF | TGTGCCAGTCATGGACAGTGGCAGACTGAAGCTTTCTTT
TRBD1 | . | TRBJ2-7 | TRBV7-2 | CASSFGTGVYEQYF | TGTGCCAGCAGCTTCGGGACAGGGGTCTACGAGCAGTACTTC
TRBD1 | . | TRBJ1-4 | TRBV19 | CASSMGQSRNEKLFF | TGTGCCAGTAGTATGGGACAGTCCAGAAACGAAAAACTGTTTTTT
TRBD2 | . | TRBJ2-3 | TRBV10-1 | CASQAGGTGTDTQYF | TGCGCCAGCCAGGCCGGGGGGACCGGAACAGATACGCAGTATTTT
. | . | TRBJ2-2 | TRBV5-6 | CASSLGLTGELFF | TGTGCCAGCAGCTTGGGTCTCACCGGGGAGCTGTTTTTT
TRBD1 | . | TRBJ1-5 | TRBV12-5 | CASGLGDRGLFGQPQHF | TGTGCTAGTGGTTTGGGGGACAGGGGGCTCTTTGGTCAGCCCCAGCATTTT
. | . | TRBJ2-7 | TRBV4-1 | CVSSQQGHAGNRAYEQYF | TGCGTCAGCAGCCAACAAGGTCACGCGGGGAACAGAGCCTACGAGCAGTACTTC
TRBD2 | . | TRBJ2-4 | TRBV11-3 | CASSISPGLAGGSPQYF | TGTGCCAGCAGCATTAGTCCGGGACTAGCGGGGGGTAGCCCTCAGTACTTC
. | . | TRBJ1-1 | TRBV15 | CATSREGGDKAFF | TGTGCCACCAGCAGAGAGGGGGGGGACAAAGCTTTCTTT
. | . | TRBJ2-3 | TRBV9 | CASSVSGNEDTQYF | TGTGCCAGCAGCGTATCGGGGAATGAAGATACGCAGTATTTT
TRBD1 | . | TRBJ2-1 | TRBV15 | CATSRPGTGLTNEQFF | TGTGCCACCAGCAGGCCCGGGACAGGGTTAACCAATGAGCAGTTCTTC
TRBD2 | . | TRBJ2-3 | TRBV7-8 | CASSKGLAGGYTDTQYF | TGTGCCAGCAGCAAGGGACTAGCGGGAGGGTACACAGATACGCAGTATTTT
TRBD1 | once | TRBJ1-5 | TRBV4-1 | CASSQADSGGNQPQHF | TGCGCCAGCAGCCAGGCTGACTCAGGGGGGAATCAGCCCCAGCATTTT
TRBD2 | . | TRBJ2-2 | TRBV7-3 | CASSPAGGPGELFF | TGTGCCAGCAGCCCCGCGGGAGGTCCCGGGGAGCTGTTTTTT
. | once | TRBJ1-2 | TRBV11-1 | CASSFSNRNNYGYTF | TGTGCCAGCAGTTTTAGCAACAGGAATAACTATGGCTACACCTTC
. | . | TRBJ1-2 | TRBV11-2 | CASSLNTIYGYTF | TGTGCCAGCAGCTTAAACACCATCTATGGCTACACCTTC
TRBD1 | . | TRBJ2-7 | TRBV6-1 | CASRGQGYEQYF | TGTGCCAGCAGGGGACAGGGCTACGAGCAGTACTTC
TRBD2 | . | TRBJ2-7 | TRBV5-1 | CASSLRLAGRDEQYF | TGCGCCAGCAGCCTGAGACTAGCGGGAAGGGACGAGCAGTACTTC
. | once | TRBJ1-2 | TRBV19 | CASSIGQAFGYTF | TGTGCCAGTAGTATAGGGCAGGCCTTTGGCTACACCTTC
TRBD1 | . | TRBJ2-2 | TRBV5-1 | CASSLGDRPYANTGELFF | TGCGCCAGCAGCTTGGGGGACAGACCATACGCGAACACCGGGGAGCTGTTTTTT
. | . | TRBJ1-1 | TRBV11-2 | CASSLDTGNLGTEAFF | TGTGCCAGCAGCTTAGATACGGGGAACCTAGGGACTGAAGCTTTCTTT
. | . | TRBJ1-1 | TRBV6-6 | CASRQGPSTEAFF | TGTGCCAGCAGGCAGGGTCCGAGCACTGAAGCTTTCTTT
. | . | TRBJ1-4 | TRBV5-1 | CASSLMGQGNEKLFF | TGCGCCAGCAGCTTGATGGGGCAGGGTAATGAAAAACTGTTTTTT
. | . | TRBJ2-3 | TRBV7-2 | CASSLIAVRSDTQYF | TGTGCCAGCAGCTTGATAGCAGTAAGATCGGATACGCAGTATTTT
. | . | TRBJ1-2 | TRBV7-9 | CASSLDSGCGYTF | TGTGCCAGCAGCTTAGATTCAGGGTGTGGCTACACCTTC
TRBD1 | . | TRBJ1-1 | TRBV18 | CASSPSTGVGTEAFF | TGTGCCAGCTCACCTAGCACAGGGGTTGGGACTGAAGCTTTCTTT
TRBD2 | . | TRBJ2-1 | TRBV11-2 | CASSWTTSPHNEQFF | TGTGCCAGCAGCTGGACGACTAGCCCTCACAATGAGCAGTTCTTC
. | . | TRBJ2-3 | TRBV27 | CASSFLSTDTQYF | TGTGCCAGCAGTTTCTTAAGCACAGATACGCAGTATTTT
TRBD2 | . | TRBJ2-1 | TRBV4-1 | CASSQGGTRYNEQFF | TGCGCCAGCAGCCAAGGTGGGACTAGGTACAATGAGCAGTTCTTC
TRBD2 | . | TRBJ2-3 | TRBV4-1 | CASSQPLAGEVYTQYF | TGCGCCAGCAGCCAGCCGTTAGCGGGGGAAGTCTATACGCAGTATTTT
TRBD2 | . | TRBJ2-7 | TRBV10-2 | CASRYRRGAGEQYF | TGCGCCAGCAGATACAGGCGGGGGGCGGGCGAGCAGTACTTC
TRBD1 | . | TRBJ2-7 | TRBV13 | CASSSHRGWEQYF | TGTGCCAGCAGCTCCCACAGGGGGTGGGAGCAGTACTTC
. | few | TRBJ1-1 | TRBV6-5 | CASRELGATEAFF | TGTGCCAGCAGAGAGTTAGGGGCCACTGAAGCTTTCTTT
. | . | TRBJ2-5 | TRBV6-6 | CASSYRGWETQYF | TGTGCCAGCAGTTACAGGGGCTGGGAGACCCAGTACTTC
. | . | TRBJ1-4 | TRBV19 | CASSIQEKLFF | TGTGCCAGTAGTATCCAAGAAAAACTGTTTTTT
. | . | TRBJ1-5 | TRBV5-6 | CASSLGRGRNQPQHF | TGTGCCAGCAGCTTGGGGAGGGGTCGGAATCAGCCCCAGCATTTT
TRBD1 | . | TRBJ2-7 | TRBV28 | CASSSLYLDRSYEQYF | TGTGCCAGCAGTTCCCTATACCTGGACAGGAGCTACGAGCAGTACTTC
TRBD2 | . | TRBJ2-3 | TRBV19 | CASSAGLAPSTDTQYF | TGTGCCAGTAGTGCGGGACTAGCGCCATCCACAGATACGCAGTATTTT
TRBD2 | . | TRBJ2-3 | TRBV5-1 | CASSLETSGSFSDTQYF | TGCGCCAGCAGCCTGGAGACTAGCGGGTCTTTTTCAGATACGCAGTATTTT
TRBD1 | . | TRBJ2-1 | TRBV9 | CASSIDRDEQFF | TGTGCCAGCAGCATAGACAGGGATGAGCAGTTCTTC
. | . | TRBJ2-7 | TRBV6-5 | CASSPDRIYEQYF | TGTGCCAGCAGTCCCGACAGGATCTACGAGCAGTACTTC
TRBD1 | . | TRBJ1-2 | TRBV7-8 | CASSLGQGNYGYTF | TGTGCCAGCAGCTTAGGACAGGGGAACTATGGCTACACCTTC
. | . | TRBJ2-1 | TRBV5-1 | CASSPGAGSYNEQFF | TGCGCCAGCAGCCCCGGTGCAGGAAGCTACAATGAGCAGTTCTTC
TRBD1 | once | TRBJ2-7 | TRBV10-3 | CAIREDRGRAWAYEQYF | TGTGCCATCAGGGAGGACAGGGGCCGGGCATGGGCGTACGAGCAGTACTTC